What follows are 8 T cell receptor beta chains derived from one specimen sequenced in a study of shared clonotypes between healthy human individuals. Profiled with immunoSEQ multiplex PCR; TCRdb holds only in-frame clones, not every one. The sample lists hundreds of thousands of clones, 90% to 95% occurring once. As defined, naive CD8 cells were CD45RO-negative and positively selected for CCR7, with terminally differentiated effector memory CD45RA+ cells excluded. Material for sequencing was naive CD8+ T cells sorted from blood. The source is a man aged 30-40 years in good health.

Worth noting for this clone: Other nucleotide sequences from this sample produce the same CDR3. V and J are TRBV7-9 and TRBJ1-2; tentative D call: TRBD1 (6 bases). This CDR3 has 12 residues. The V end lost 11 bases, the J end lost 0 bases, and 10 bases lay between the germline ends. From germline, CDR1 is SEHNR and CDR2 FQNEAQ (reference sequence). Here the CDR3 reads CAGGRANYGYTF. The CDR3 nucleotides are TGTGCCGGGGGCCGAGCTAACTATGGCTACACCTTC.

The V call is TRBV18, the J call TRBJ2-1; maybe TRBD1 (5 bases). This CDR3 has 14 residues. Germline V CDR1 and CDR2: KGHSH, LQKENI. The V gene lost 6 bases and the J gene lost 9 bases, with 18 bases spanning the gap. CDR3 region: CASSRSRGDREQFF. Written as DNA, the CDR3 is TGTGCCAGCTCTCGGTCTAGGGGCGACCGTGAGCAGTTCTTC.

V and J are TRBV7-9 and TRBJ2-7; 9 bases match TRBD1. The CDR3 is made up of 18 amino acids. Germline CDR1 and CDR2: SEHNR and FQNEAQ (reference sequence). V gave up 2 bases and J gave up 4 bases; unmatched junction bases: 15. This CDR3 reads CASSLNVRRGQGSYEQYF. CDR3 nucleotide sequence: TGTGCCAGCAGCTTAAACGTGAGAAGAGGACAGGGGTCTTACGAGCAGTACTTC.

The chain couples TRBV7-9 to TRBJ2-2; D unclear. V was clipped by 5 bases and J by 2 bases, with 12 bases between them. This CDR3 spans 15 amino acids. Germline CDR1 and CDR2: SEHNR and FQNEAQ (reference sequence). The CDR3 region is CASSLLPENTGELFF. CDR3 nucleotide sequence: TGTGCCAGCAGCCTATTACCAGAAAACACCGGGGAGCTGTTTTTT.

The J gene is TRBJ2-7, the V gene TRBV5-4, with a possible D match to TRBD2 (6 bases). The V gene lost 4 bases and the J gene lost 5 bases, with 16 bases spanning the gap. This CDR3 is built from 14 residues. Looked up from germline, CDR1 is SGHNT and CDR2 is YYREEE (reference sequence). The CDR3 sequence is CASSLAPPGNEQYF. The CDR3, as DNA: TGTGCCAGCAGCCTAGCGCCTCCGGGGAACGAGCAGTACTTC. Combining the CDR3 with reference TRBV5-4 and TRBJ2-7 gives the whole variable domain ETGVTQSPTHLIKTRGQQVTLRCSSQSGHNTVSWYQQALGQGPQFIFQYYREEENGRGNFPPRFSGLQFPNYSSELNVNALELDDSALYLCASSLAPPGNEQYFGPGTRLTVT.

V is TRBV4-1 and J is TRBJ1-1; D unclear. Germline lookup yields CDR1 MGHRA and CDR2 YSYEKL. The CDR3 runs 13 residues. V was cut by 1 base and J by 5 bases, with 8 bases left in between. DNA of the CDR3: TGCGCCAGCAGCCAAGTTAGATCTACTGAAGCTTTCTTT. This codes for CASSQVRSTEAFF.

The J gene is TRBJ2-4, the V gene TRBV19; D remains unclear. Between the trimmed V and J ends, which lost 3 bases and 7 bases, there was a span of 13 bases. Germline CDR1 LNHDA, CDR2 SQIVND (reference sequence). This CDR3 has 14 residues. The CDR3 loop reads CASSILGSSNIQYF. The CDR3 DNA reads TGTGCCAGTAGTATTTTAGGGTCTTCGAACATTCAGTACTTC.

The chain joins TRBV5-1 to TRBJ2-1, with 7 bases matching TRBD1. CDR1 SGHRS and CDR2 YFSETQ come from the germline V gene. Unmatched junction bases numbered 10, after V lost 4 bases and J lost 6 bases. The CDR3 has 15 amino acids. This CDR3 reads CASSPGTVQTNEQFF. The CDR3 region has the DNA TGCGCCAGCAGCCCGGGGACAGTCCAAACCAATGAGCAGTTCTTC.